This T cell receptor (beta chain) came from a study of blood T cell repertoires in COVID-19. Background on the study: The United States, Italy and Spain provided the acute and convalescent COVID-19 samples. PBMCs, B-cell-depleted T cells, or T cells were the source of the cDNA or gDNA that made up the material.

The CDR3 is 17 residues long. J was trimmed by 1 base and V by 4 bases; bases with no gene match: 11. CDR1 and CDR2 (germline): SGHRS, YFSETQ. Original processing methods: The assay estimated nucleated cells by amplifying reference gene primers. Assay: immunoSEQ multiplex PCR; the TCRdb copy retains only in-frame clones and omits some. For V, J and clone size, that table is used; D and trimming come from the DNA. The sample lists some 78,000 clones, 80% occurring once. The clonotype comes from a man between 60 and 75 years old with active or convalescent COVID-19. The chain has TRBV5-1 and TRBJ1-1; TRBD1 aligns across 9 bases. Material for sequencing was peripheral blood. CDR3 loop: CASSLTGQGGGNTEAFF. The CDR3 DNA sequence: TGCGCCAGCAGCCTAACGGGACAGGGAGGAGGGAACACTGAAGCTTTCTTT.